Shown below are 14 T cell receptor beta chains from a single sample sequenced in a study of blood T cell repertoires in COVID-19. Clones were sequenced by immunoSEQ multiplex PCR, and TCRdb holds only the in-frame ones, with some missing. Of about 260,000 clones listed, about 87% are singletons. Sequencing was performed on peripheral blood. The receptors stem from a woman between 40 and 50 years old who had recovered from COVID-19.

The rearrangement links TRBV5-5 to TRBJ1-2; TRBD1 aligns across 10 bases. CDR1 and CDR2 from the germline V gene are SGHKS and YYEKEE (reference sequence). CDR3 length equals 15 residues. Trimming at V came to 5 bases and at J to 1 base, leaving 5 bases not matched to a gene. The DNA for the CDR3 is TGTGCCAGCAGGGGCGGACAGGGGGGTAACTATGGCTACACCTTC. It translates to CASRGGQGGNYGYTF.

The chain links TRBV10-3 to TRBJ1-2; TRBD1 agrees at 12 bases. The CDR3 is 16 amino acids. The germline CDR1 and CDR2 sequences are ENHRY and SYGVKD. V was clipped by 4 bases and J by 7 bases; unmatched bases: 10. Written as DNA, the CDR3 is TGTGCCATCAGTGTACAGGGGACAGGGGGCGGTGGTGGCTACACCTTC. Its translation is CAISVQGTGGGGGYTF.

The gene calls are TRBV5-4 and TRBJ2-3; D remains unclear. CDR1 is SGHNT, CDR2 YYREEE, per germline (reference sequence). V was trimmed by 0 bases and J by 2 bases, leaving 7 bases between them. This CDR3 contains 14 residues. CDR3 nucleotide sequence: TGTGCCAGCAGCTTGGCTCTACTCACAGATACGCAGTATTTT. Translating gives CASSLALLTDTQYF. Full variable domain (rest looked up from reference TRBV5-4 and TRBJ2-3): ETGVTQSPTHLIKTRGQQVTLRCSSQSGHNTVSWYQQALGQGPQFIFQYYREEENGRGNFPPRFSGLQFPNYSSELNVNALELDDSALYLCASSLALLTDTQYFGPGTRLTVL.

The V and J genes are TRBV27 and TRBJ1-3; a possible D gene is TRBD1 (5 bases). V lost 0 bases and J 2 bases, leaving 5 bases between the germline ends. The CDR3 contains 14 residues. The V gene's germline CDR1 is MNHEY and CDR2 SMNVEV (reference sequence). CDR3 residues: CASSLSGAGNTIYF. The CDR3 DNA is TGTGCCAGCAGTTTATCAGGGGCTGGAAACACCATATATTTT.

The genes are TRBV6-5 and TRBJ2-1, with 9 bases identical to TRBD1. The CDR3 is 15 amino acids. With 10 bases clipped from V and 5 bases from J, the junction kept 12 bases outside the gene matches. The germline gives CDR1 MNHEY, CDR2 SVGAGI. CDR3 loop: CATLTPQGANNEQFF. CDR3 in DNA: TGTGCCACCCTCACCCCACAGGGGGCGAACAATGAGCAGTTCTTC.

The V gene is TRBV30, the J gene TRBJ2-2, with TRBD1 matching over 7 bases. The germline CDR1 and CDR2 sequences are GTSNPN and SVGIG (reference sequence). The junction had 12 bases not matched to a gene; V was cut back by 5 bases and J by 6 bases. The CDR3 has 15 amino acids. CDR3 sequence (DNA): TGTGCCTGGGCCGTTCTACAGGGGATCTCCGGGGAGCTGTTTTTT. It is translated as CAWAVLQGISGELFF.

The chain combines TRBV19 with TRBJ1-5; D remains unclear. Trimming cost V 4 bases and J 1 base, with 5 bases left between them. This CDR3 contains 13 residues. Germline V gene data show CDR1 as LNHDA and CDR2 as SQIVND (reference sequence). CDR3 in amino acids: CASSTVSNQPQHF. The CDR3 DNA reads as TGTGCCAGTAGTACAGTAAGCAATCAGCCCCAGCATTTT.

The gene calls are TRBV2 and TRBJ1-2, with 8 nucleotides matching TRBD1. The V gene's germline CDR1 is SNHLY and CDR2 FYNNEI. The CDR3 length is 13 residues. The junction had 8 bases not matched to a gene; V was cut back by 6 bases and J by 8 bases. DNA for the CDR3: TGTGCCAGCAGGGAGGACAGGGCGATCGGCTACACCTTC. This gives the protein CASREDRAIGYTF.

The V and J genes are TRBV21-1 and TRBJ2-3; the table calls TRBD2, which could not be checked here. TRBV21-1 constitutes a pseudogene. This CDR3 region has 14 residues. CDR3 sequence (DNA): TGTGCCAGCAGCACGGGGATTAGCACAGATACGCAGTATTTT. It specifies CASSTGISTDTQYF.

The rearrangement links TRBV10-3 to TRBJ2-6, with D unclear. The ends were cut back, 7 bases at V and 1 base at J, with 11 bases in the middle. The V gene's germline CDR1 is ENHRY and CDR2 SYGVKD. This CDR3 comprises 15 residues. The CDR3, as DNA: TGTGCCATCAATAACAGAGAATCTGGGGCCAACGTCCTGACTTTC. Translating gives CAINNRESGANVLTF.

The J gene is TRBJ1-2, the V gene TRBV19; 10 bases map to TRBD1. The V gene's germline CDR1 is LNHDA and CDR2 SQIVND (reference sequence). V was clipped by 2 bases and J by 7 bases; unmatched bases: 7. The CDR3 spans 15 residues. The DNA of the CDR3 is TGTGCCAGTAGTATAAGTACCGGGACAGGGGCTGGCTACACCTTC. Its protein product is CASSISTGTGAGYTF.

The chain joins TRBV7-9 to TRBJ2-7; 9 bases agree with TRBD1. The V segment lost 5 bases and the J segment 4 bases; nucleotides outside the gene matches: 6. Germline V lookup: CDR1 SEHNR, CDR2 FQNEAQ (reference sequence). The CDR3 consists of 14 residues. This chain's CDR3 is CASSIQTGGYEQYF. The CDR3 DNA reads TGTGCCAGCAGCATCCAGACAGGGGGGTACGAGCAGTACTTC. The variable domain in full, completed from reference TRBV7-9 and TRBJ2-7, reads DTGVSQNPRHKITKRGQNVTFRCDPISEHNRLYWYRQTLGQGPEFLTYFQNEAQLEKSRLLSDRFSAERPKGSFSTLEIQRTEQGDSAMYLCASSIQTGGYEQYFGPGTRLTVT.

The CDR3 region is CASSVAVGPGNTIYF. For the CDR3, the DNA is TGTGCCAGCAGCGTAGCGGTGGGGCCCGGAAACACCATATATTTT. The gene calls are TRBV9 and TRBJ1-3; a weak D match, TRBD1 (5 bases). V gave up 0 bases and J gave up 4 bases, with 11 bases separating them. The germline CDR1 and CDR2 sequences are SGDLS and YYNGEE. This CDR3 comprises 15 residues.

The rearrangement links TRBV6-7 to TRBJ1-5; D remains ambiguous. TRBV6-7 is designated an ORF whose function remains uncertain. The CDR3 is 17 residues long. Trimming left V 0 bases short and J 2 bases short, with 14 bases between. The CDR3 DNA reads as TGTGCCAGCAGTTACTCGAGCGGACGTTCGGGCAATCAGCCCCAGCATTTT. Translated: CASSYSSGRSGNQPQHF.